This T cell receptor beta chain was identified in a study of OX40 agonist ivuxolimab in advanced cancers. Study-wide points: More expanded clones were seen, on average, in CD8+ T cells than in CD4+.

Assay: immunoSEQ multiplex PCR; the TCRdb copy retains only in-frame clones and omits some. This sample has about 49,000 clones; about 85% occur once, and the top ten carry about 52%. V shed 7 bases, J shed 3 bases, and the junction held 9 bases outside the gene matches. This CDR3 has 16 residues. The V gene's germline CDR1 is ENHRY and CDR2 SYGVKD. A note on this clone: Its antigen is undetermined.

The gene calls are TRBV10-3 and TRBJ2-2, with TRBD2 matching over 9 bases. This clonotype originated in an adult with an advanced solid tumor such as melanoma, head and neck, liver or kidney cancer. Here the sequenced sample was CD4+ or CD8+ T cells sorted from blood, taken in a trial of the OX40 agonist ivuxolimab. CDR3 in amino acids: CAINSGTSYDTGELFF. The CDR3 DNA follows: TGTGCCATCAACTCCGGGACTAGCTACGACACCGGGGAGCTGTTTTTT.